This TCR beta chain appears in the sequencing data of a study of OX40 agonist ivuxolimab in advanced cancers. Across the study: Of mixed ages from about 20 to 90 and averaging about 60 years, the group was roughly 85% male. Allowance was made for prior anti-PD-1, anti-PD-L1 or anti-CTLA-4 therapy, and roughly 40% had some.

The data were produced by immunoSEQ multiplex PCR, yet TCRdb's version contains in-frame clones alone and is incomplete. The data show tens of thousands of clones, approximately 90% seen once. For this clone: As yet, its antigen is unknown.

J gave up 2 bases and V 4 bases, and 9 bases lay outside the gene matches. Germline CDR1 SEHNR, CDR2 FQNEAQ (reference sequence). This CDR3 has 17 amino acids. Findings of the study overall: There was clonal expansion of CD4+ and CD8+ blood T cells by week 6 at 0.1 to 3.0 mg/kg. Clonal expansion in partial responders at 0.1-3.0 mg/kg ranked among the lowest.

The TCR comes from an adult with an advanced solid tumor such as melanoma, head and neck, liver or kidney cancer. This chain connects TRBV7-9 to TRBJ2-4; 9 bases agree with TRBD1. The sequenced sample was CD4+ or CD8+ T cells sorted from blood, obtained in a trial of the OX40 agonist ivuxolimab. The CDR3 loop reads CASSSFTGGASKNIQYF. Written as DNA, the CDR3 is TGTGCCAGCAGCTCATTTACAGGGGGCGCTTCCAAAAACATTCAGTACTTC.